Listed here are 22 T cell receptor beta chains from one sample, sequenced in a study of cytomegalovirus exposure and HLA in healthy donors. Sequencing used immunoSEQ multiplex PCR; TCRdb keeps in-frame clones, though not all of them. The sample records tens of thousands of clones, about 94% being singletons. The sequenced sample was PBMCs. Receptors originate from a woman aged 18 to 35 in good health and CMV-seropositive.

The V call is TRBV19, the J call TRBJ2-5, with 11 bases fitting TRBD1. This CDR3 is built from 15 residues. V lost 7 bases to trimming and J lost 5 bases; unmatched junction nucleotides: 9. Germline CDR1 and CDR2: LNHDA and SQIVND (reference sequence). CDR3 sequence (DNA): TGTGCCAGTAAGGACCGGGACAGGGGGTTTGAGACCCAGTACTTC. Encoded protein: CASKDRDRGFETQYF.

As DNA, the CDR3 is TGTGCCAGCAGCTTAGGTCGCAGGCGAACCTACGAGCAGTACTTC. Its protein is CASSLGRRRTYEQYF. V gene TRBV13 combines with J gene TRBJ2-7; D not certain. This CDR3 region has 15 residues. Germline V gives CDR1 PRHDT, CDR2 FYEKMQ (reference sequence). The V end was cut by 0 bases, the J end by 2 bases, with 11 bases between.

The gene calls are TRBV4-3 and TRBJ2-3; TRBD1 might be the D (6 bases). Trimming took 0 bases from V and 3 from J, leaving 10 bases between them. CDR1 is LGHNA and CDR2 is YSLEER in the germline V gene. This CDR3 is 15 amino acids long. CDR3 sequence: CASSQESQGTDTQYF. CDR3 nucleotides: TGCGCCAGCAGCCAAGAATCGCAGGGGACAGATACGCAGTATTTT.

The chain uses TRBV11-1 and TRBJ2-2; 7 bases fit TRBD2. There are 16 residues in the CDR3. The V segment lost 5 bases and the J segment 5 bases; nucleotides outside the gene matches: 11. From germline, CDR1 is SGHAT and CDR2 FQDESV (reference sequence). The CDR3 loop is CASSPSGGTLTGELFF. As DNA, the CDR3 is TGTGCCAGCAGCCCCTCCGGGGGGACCCTGACCGGGGAGCTGTTTTTT.

The rearrangement joins TRBV5-3 to TRBJ1-1; D gene unclear. TRBV5-3 is placed among ORFs of uncertain function. V was trimmed by 0 bases and J by 3 bases, leaving 15 bases between them. This CDR3 comprises 16 residues. In DNA, the CDR3 is TGTGCCAGAAGCTTGGTTTTGTGGTGCGTGGACACTGAAGCTTTCTTT. Protein product: CARSLVLWCVDTEAFF.

V is TRBV10-1 and J is TRBJ2-1; 10 bases map to TRBD2. The CDR3 runs 15 residues. Germline CDR1 is WNHNN and CDR2 is SYGVQD (reference sequence). Trimming removed 10 bases from V and 4 bases from J; junction bases left unmatched: 10. CDR3 sequence (DNA): TGCGCCACCAGCGCCCGGACTAGCGGATACAATGAGCAGTTCTTC. This codes for CATSARTSGYNEQFF.

The V call is TRBV28, the J call TRBJ2-2, with TRBD1 matching 7 bases. Germline V lookup: CDR1 MDHEN, CDR2 SYDVKM. Losses at the gene ends were 5 bases for V and 3 bases for J; bases not matched to a gene: 12. The CDR3 extends over 17 amino acids. The CDR3 reads CASSPIQGLPDTGELFF. In nucleotides, the CDR3 is TGTGCCAGCAGTCCGATACAGGGGCTTCCGGACACCGGGGAGCTGTTTTTT. Drawing the rest from reference TRBV28 and TRBJ2-2, the complete variable domain is DVKVTQSSRYLVKRTGEKVFLECVQDMDHENMFWYRQDPGLGLRLIYFSYDVKMKEKGDIPEGYSVSREKKERFSLILESASTNQTSMYLCASSPIQGLPDTGELFFGEGSRLTVL.

This clone occurred a few times. The chain carries TRBV5-6 and TRBJ2-3, with 15 nucleotides matching TRBD2. J was trimmed by 15 bases and V by 0 bases; bases with no gene match: 11. The germline CDR1 and CDR2 sequences are SGHDT and YYEEEE. This CDR3 region has 16 residues. This CDR3 reads CASSLGQGMGLAGGYF. The CDR3 region has the DNA TGTGCCAGCAGCTTGGGACAGGGGATGGGACTAGCGGGGGGATATTTT.

This clone showed up just once. The V gene is TRBV29-1, the J gene TRBJ2-5; 12 nucleotides align to TRBD2. CDR3 size: 14 residues. Losses at the gene ends were 6 bases for V and 7 bases for J; bases not matched to a gene: 9. Per the germline V gene, CDR1 is SQVTM and CDR2 is ANQGSEA. CDR3 nucleotide sequence: TGCAGCGTGGATACTAGCGGGGGGACAGTGACCCAGTACTTC. Translation: CSVDTSGGTVTQYF.

Only a few counts were recorded for this clone. This chain uses TRBV2 with TRBJ1-5, with D maybe TRBD1 (6 bases). CDR3 size: 15 residues. CDR1 and CDR2 from the germline V gene are SNHLY and FYNNEI. Trimming removed 4 bases from V and 7 bases from J, with 17 bases in between. In DNA, the CDR3 is TGTGCCAGCAGTGGACCACAGGGTTGGATCCAGCCCCAGCATTTT. Its translation is CASSGPQGWIQPQHF.

This CDR3 is CASSRGTGGRETQYF. The CDR3 DNA is TGTGCCAGCAGTCGCGGGACAGGGGGTAGGGAGACCCAGTACTTC. The chain links TRBV6-5 to TRBJ2-5; 11 bases align to TRBD1. Germline V gene sequence: CDR1 MNHEY, CDR2 SVGAGI. The CDR3 extends over 15 amino acids. V lost 5 bases and J lost 5; bases outside the gene matches: 7.

This rearrangement joins TRBV7-9 to TRBJ1-2, with 8 bases fitting TRBD1. V lost 2 bases to trimming and J lost 6 bases; unmatched junction nucleotides: 8. Looked up from germline, CDR1 is SEHNR and CDR2 is FQNEAQ (reference sequence). The CDR3 has 15 residues. In DNA, the CDR3 is TGTGCCAGCAGCTTATCAGGACAGGGAAGACATGGCTACACCTTC. Its translation: CASSLSGQGRHGYTF.

The chain joins TRBV2 to TRBJ2-1; 14 nucleotides match TRBD2. Germline V gene lookup returns CDR1 SNHLY and CDR2 FYNNEI. The V gene end was trimmed by 6 bases and the J gene end by 8 bases; junction bases not matched to a gene: 9. The CDR3 loop spans 16 amino acids. CDR3 sequence: CASSPLTSGGGHEQFF. CDR3 DNA sequence: TGTGCCAGCAGCCCTCTGACTAGCGGGGGGGGTCATGAGCAGTTCTTC.

A single count supports this clone. This chain joins TRBV7-2 and TRBJ2-3, with 9 bases aligning to TRBD2. The CDR3 is made up of 15 amino acids. Germline V gives CDR1 SGHTA, CDR2 FQGNSA. J was trimmed by 2 bases and V by 5 bases; bases with no gene match: 5. CDR3 DNA sequence: TGTGCCAGCAGCCCGGGACTAGCCGCCACAGATACGCAGTATTTT. It yields the protein CASSPGLAATDTQYF.

J is TRBJ1-3 and V is TRBV29-1; D is undetermined. CDR3 size: 15 residues. In germline, CDR1 is SQVTM, CDR2 ANQGSEA. The ends were cut back, 2 bases at V and 2 bases at J, with 13 bases in the middle. As DNA, the CDR3 is TGCAGCGTTGAAAAGGGAGGGATAACTGGAAACACCATATATTTT. Protein sequence: CSVEKGGITGNTIYF. Supplemented by reference TRBV29-1 and TRBJ1-3, the full variable domain reads SAVISQKPSRDICQRGTSLTIQCQVDSQVTMMFWYRQQPGQSLTLIATANQGSEATYESGFVIDKFPISRPNLTFSTLTVSNMSPEDSSIYLCSVEKGGITGNTIYFGEGSWLTVV.

This clone appeared once. The chain uses TRBV28 and TRBJ1-5; unclear D gene. V lost 7 bases, J lost 1 base, and 17 bases lay in between. Per the germline V gene, CDR1 is MDHEN and CDR2 is SYDVKM. CDR3 size: 16 residues. The CDR3 sequence is CASKDGIVRSNQPQHF. The CDR3, as DNA: TGTGCCAGCAAGGACGGGATTGTGCGAAGCAATCAGCCCCAGCATTTT. The variable domain in full, with the rest retrieved from reference TRBV28 and TRBJ1-5, is DVKVTQSSRYLVKRTGEKVFLECVQDMDHENMFWYRQDPGLGLRLIYFSYDVKMKEKGDIPEGYSVSREKKERFSLILESASTNQTSMYLCASKDGIVRSNQPQHFGDGTRLSIL.

This clone was observed a handful of times. CDR3 loop: CASSPVDRNTEAFF. The DNA of the CDR3 is TGCGCCAGCAGCCCGGTAGACAGAAACACTGAAGCTTTCTTT. V usage is TRBV4-1 and J usage is TRBJ1-1; TRBD1 is a possible D gene (5 bases). This CDR3 has 14 amino acids. V lost 4 bases to trimming and J lost 2 bases, with 11 bases between them. Germline assignment: CDR1 MGHRA and CDR2 YSYEKL.

V is TRBV6-5 and J is TRBJ2-5, with no clear D. CDR1 is MNHEY and CDR2 is SVGAGI in the germline V gene. The CDR3 contains 12 residues. Trimming cost V 8 bases and J 5 bases, with 12 bases left between them. CDR3 region: CASQDSGETQYF. In DNA form, the CDR3 reads TGTGCCAGCCAAGACTCCGGTGAGACCCAGTACTTC.

The gene calls are TRBV7-9 and TRBJ2-5; D unresolved. Per germline, CDR1 SEHNR and CDR2 FQNEAQ (reference sequence). The CDR3 is 13 amino acids. The ends were cut back, 2 bases at V and 4 bases at J, with 8 bases in the middle. The CDR3 DNA follows: TGTGCCAGCAGCTTATATAGTCCAGAGACCCAGTACTTC. Its translation is CASSLYSPETQYF.

The chain links TRBV5-1 to TRBJ1-1; D gene unclear. The CDR3 sequence is 14 residues long. Germline V CDR1 and CDR2: SGHRS, YFSETQ. Trimming left V 0 bases short and J 0 bases short, with 6 bases between. Here the CDR3 reads CASSLDRMNTEAFF. The CDR3 DNA reads TGCGCCAGCAGCTTGGACAGAATGAACACTGAAGCTTTCTTT.

This clone was seen only once. The V and J genes are TRBV6-1 and TRBJ2-3; 8 bases fit TRBD1. The CDR3 runs to 15 residues. Trimming cost V 6 bases and J 0 bases; bases outside gene matches: 5. CDR1 and CDR2 (germline): MNHNS, SASEGT. The CDR3: CASSLGQGSTDTQYF. CDR3 in DNA: TGTGCCAGCAGCCTCGGACAGGGAAGCACAGATACGCAGTATTTT.

This clone was seen only a few times. V and J are TRBV29-1 and TRBJ2-7; 10 bases are shared with TRBD1. After removal of 5 bases from V and 2 bases from J, the junction contained 3 bases not matched to a gene. CDR1 and CDR2 (germline): SQVTM, ANQGSEA. This CDR3 has 13 residues. The CDR3 DNA reads TGCAGCGTTTCAGGGACAGGGGCCTACGAGCAGTACTTC. It encodes CSVSGTGAYEQYF.